Each of the 19 T cell receptor beta chains below was sequenced from the same sample in a study of cytomegalovirus exposure and HLA in healthy donors (dated by TCRdb to the late 2010s). The protocol used for the library was the immunoSEQ multiplex PCR assay. The multiplex PCR relied on a mix of 60 forward primers for TCR Vbeta segments and 13 reverse primers for TCR Jbeta segments. The immuneACCESS repertoire file appears here via TCRdb, limited to in-frame rearrangements. These files lack a portion of the clones; in checked studies, under half of the deficit traces to unresolved V genes, and the cause of the others is not known. Counted in this sample were 200,000 or so clones; approximately 78% of them appeared once. The ten top clones hold 6.5% of the sample. Source material: PBMCs. The source is a woman aged 50 to 65 in good health and CMV-seropositive.

The chain uses TRBV29-1 and TRBJ2-7; TRBD1 agrees at 9 bases. After removal of 6 bases from V and 6 bases from J, the junction contained 9 bases not matched to a gene. The CDR3 sequence is 13 residues long. Germline V gene sequence: CDR1 SQVTM, CDR2 ANQGSEA. The CDR3 reads CSVKDRGAGEQYF. The CDR3 nucleotides read TGCAGCGTAAAGGACAGGGGTGCCGGCGAGCAGTACTTC.

The chain carries TRBV29-1 and TRBJ2-1; 9 bases align to TRBD2. V shed 3 bases and J 0 bases; nucleotides not matched to a gene: 6. Germline CDR1 and CDR2: SQVTM and ANQGSEA. CDR3 size: 16 residues. Here the CDR3 reads CSVEAGGSASYNEQFF. For the CDR3, the DNA is TGCAGCGTTGAGGCGGGAGGGAGCGCCTCCTACAATGAGCAGTTCTTC.

The rearrangement links TRBV5-1 to TRBJ1-1; 8 bases agree with TRBD1. V was clipped by 4 bases and J by 4 bases; unmatched bases: 6. The CDR3 loop spans 14 amino acids. The V gene's germline CDR1 is SGHRS and CDR2 YFSETQ. For the CDR3, the DNA is TGCGCCAGCAGCCCGGGACAGGAGGGCACTGAAGCTTTCTTT. This sequence encodes CASSPGQEGTEAFF. The full variable domain, rest sourced from reference TRBV5-1 and TRBJ1-1, is KAGVTQTPRYLIKTRGQQVTLSCSPISGHRSVSWYQQTPGQGLQFLFEYFSETQRNKGNFPGRFSGRQFSNSRSEMNVSTLELGDSALYLCASSPGQEGTEAFFGQGTRLTVV.

The chain recombines TRBV13 with TRBJ2-7, with 12 bases matching TRBD2. CDR1 and CDR2 (germline): PRHDT, FYEKMQ (reference sequence). V shed 5 bases, J shed 9 bases, and the junction held 11 bases outside the gene matches. The CDR3 totals 15 residues. The DNA for the CDR3 is TGTGCCAGCAGCCCCCTAGCGGGGGGGAATCTTCCGCAGTACTTC. It yields the protein CASSPLAGGNLPQYF.

This chain links TRBV9 with TRBJ1-4; 10 bases map to TRBD1. The J segment lost 7 bases and the V segment lost 3 bases, leaving 3 bases of the junction unmatched. The V gene's germline CDR1 is SGDLS and CDR2 YYNGEE. This CDR3 comprises 14 residues. In nucleotides, the CDR3 is TGTGCCAGCAGCGGCGGGACAGGGGTTGAAAAACTGTTTTTT. Its translation is CASSGGTGVEKLFF.

The V call is TRBV5-1, the J call TRBJ2-3, with D possibly being TRBD1 (6 bases). Germline CDR1 SGHRS, CDR2 YFSETQ. There are 16 residues in the CDR3. With 4 bases removed from V and 0 bases from J, the gap between germline ends came to 15 bases. CDR3 bases: TGCGCCAGCAGCCCCCTCGCCGGGACAAGCACAGATACGCAGTATTTT. Its protein product is CASSPLAGTSTDTQYF. The full variable domain, its missing parts supplied by reference TRBV5-1 and TRBJ2-3, is KAGVTQTPRYLIKTRGQQVTLSCSPISGHRSVSWYQQTPGQGLQFLFEYFSETQRNKGNFPGRFSGRQFSNSRSEMNVSTLELGDSALYLCASSPLAGTSTDTQYFGPGTRLTVL.

This clone is a singleton in its sample. The chain combines TRBV10-1 with TRBJ2-7, with 8 nucleotides matching TRBD1. The germline CDR1 and CDR2 sequences are WNHNN and SYGVQD (reference sequence). CDR3 length equals 13 residues. Losses at the gene ends were 3 bases for V and 6 bases for J; bases not matched to a gene: 4. The CDR3 reads CASSDPGTGEQYF. DNA for the CDR3: TGCGCCAGCAGTGACCCGGGGACAGGCGAGCAGTACTTC.

This clone was recorded only once. V is TRBV21-1 and J is TRBJ2-7; whether TRBD1, the table's D call, matches the DNA was not checked. TRBV21-1 is listed as a pseudogene. The CDR3 contains 16 residues. This CDR3 is CASSNTGTVLNYEQYF. The CDR3 DNA follows: TGTGCCAGCAGCAATACTGGGACAGTCCTAAATTACGAGCAGTACTTC.

On this clone itself: Other nucleotide sequences from this sample produce the same CDR3. This chain connects TRBV28 to TRBJ2-7; D gene ambiguous. This CDR3 contains 12 residues. Germline V CDR1 and CDR2: MDHEN, SYDVKM. V shed 8 bases and J shed 2 bases, with 10 bases lying between them. The CDR3 bases are TGTGCCAGCGGAGAGGAAACCTACGAGCAGTACTTC. Translation: CASGEETYEQYF.

The chain combines TRBV7-8 with TRBJ2-1, with 8 bases that match TRBD1. Germline CDR1 is SGHVS and CDR2 is FQNEAQ. The CDR3 has 15 residues. V lost 6 bases to trimming and J lost 7 bases; unmatched junction nucleotides: 11. CDR3 nucleotide sequence: TGTGCCAGCAGAAAACGACAGGGGTCCCTTAATGAGCAGTTCTTC. Protein product: CASRKRQGSLNEQFF.

This clone appeared a single time. The rearrangement uses TRBV5-1 and TRBJ2-2; no clear D gene. The V end lost 0 bases, the J end lost 0 bases, and 12 bases lay between the germline ends. Germline CDR1 and CDR2: SGHRS and YFSETQ. This CDR3 is built from 17 residues. The CDR3 region has the DNA TGCGCCAGCAGCTTGGCCCTTCGGAGATCGAACACCGGGGAGCTGTTTTTT. Amino acid sequence: CASSLALRRSNTGELFF.

This chain links TRBV15 with TRBJ2-3, with no clear D. The CDR3 contains 13 residues. Germline V gene sequence: CDR1 LNHNV, CDR2 YYDKDF (reference sequence). This chain's CDR3 is CATRYVSTDTQYF. CDR3 DNA: TGTGCAACACGTTACGTTAGCACAGATACGCAGTATTTT.

The rearrangement uses TRBV28 and TRBJ2-1, with 7 bases fitting TRBD2. The germline V gene encodes CDR1 MDHEN and CDR2 SYDVKM. The CDR3 has 15 residues. Trimming cost V 11 bases and J 7 bases; bases outside gene matches: 17. CDR3 DNA sequence: TGTGCCGCGGGGGACCGGGCCCCCTGGTTGAATGAGCAGTTCTTC. It yields the protein CAAGDRAPWLNEQFF.

The V and J genes are TRBV7-2 and TRBJ1-5; D might be TRBD1 (5 bases). V lost 2 bases and J 4 bases, leaving 12 bases between the germline ends. CDR1 and CDR2 from the germline V gene are SGHTA and FQGNSA. The CDR3 spans 15 residues. In nucleotides, the CDR3 is TGTGCCAGCAGCTTAATGCAGGGCCCTAATCAGCCCCAGCATTTT. Its protein is CASSLMQGPNQPQHF. Full variable domain (rest looked up from reference TRBV7-2 and TRBJ1-5): GAGVSQSPSNKVTEKGKDVELRCDPISGHTALYWYRQSLGQGLEFLIYFQGNSAPDKSGLPSDRFSAERTGGSVSTLTIQRTQQEDSAVYLCASSLMQGPNQPQHFGDGTRLSIL.

The gene calls are TRBV29-1 and TRBJ1-1; 9 bases map to TRBD1. CDR3 length: 14 amino acids. The V gene end was trimmed by 4 bases and the J gene end by 6 bases; junction bases not matched to a gene: 9. Germline V CDR1 and CDR2: SQVTM, ANQGSEA. CDR3 nucleotide sequence: TGCAGCGTTGCCCGGGACAGGGAGGGAGCTGAAGCTTTCTTT. Residues: CSVARDREGAEAFF.

The chain links TRBV6-5 to TRBJ2-7; possible D gene TRBD2, 6 bases. The CDR3 sequence is 15 residues long. V lost 7 bases, J lost 2 bases, and 18 bases lay in between. In germline, CDR1 is MNHEY, CDR2 SVGAGI. The CDR3 DNA reads TGTGCCAGCACCCGAGGAGGGACGGCTCCCTACGAGCAGTACTTC. This sequence encodes CASTRGGTAPYEQYF.

This chain connects TRBV5-1 to TRBJ2-1; TRBD2 matches 9 bases. CDR1 is SGHRS, CDR2 YFSETQ, per germline. The CDR3 covers 14 residues. V lost 1 base and J lost 8; bases outside the gene matches: 4. For the CDR3, the DNA is TGCGCCAGCAGCTTGTTAGCGGGGGTCGATGAGCAGTTCTTC. It specifies CASSLLAGVDEQFF.

The chain is built from TRBV7-9 and TRBJ2-4, with D possibly being TRBD2 (5 bases). CDR1 is SEHNR, CDR2 FQNEAQ, per germline (reference sequence). CDR3 length: 13 amino acids. Trimming stripped 3 bases from V and 9 bases from J, with 12 bases between. CDR3 sequence reads: CASSFDGIGIQYF. The DNA of the CDR3 is TGTGCCAGCAGCTTCGACGGGATTGGCATTCAGTACTTC.

The rearrangement uses TRBV6-5 and TRBJ2-7, with TRBD1 matching over 9 bases. The V segment lost 6 bases and the J segment 2 bases; nucleotides outside the gene matches: 5. The CDR3 totals 14 residues. CDR1 and CDR2 (germline): MNHEY, SVGAGI. CDR3 bases: TGTGCCAGCAGCGGAGACAGGGGGACCTACGAGCAGTACTTC. Its translation is CASSGDRGTYEQYF.